This TCR beta chain originates from a study of T cells in Graves' hyperthyroidism and ophthalmopathy. This clonotype was counted many times. Its antigen remains unidentified. The TCR beta CDR3 regions underwent amplification using RNA transcripts as the source. HTBI primers drove first-round RT-PCR of the TCR CDR3. TCRdb independently ran MiXCR on the multiplex PCR reads; one entry per CDR3 protein. The data show 550,000 to 600,000 distinct CDR3 sequences, approximately 14% seen once. Study-level points and caveats: The model made its ophthalmopathy prediction, and onset followed a median around 6.5 months later.

Per germline, CDR1 SGHVS and CDR2 FQNEAQ. V lost 5 bases, J lost 0 bases, and 8 bases lay in between. This CDR3 is 13 amino acids long. The receptor's source is a young woman with Graves' ophthalmopathy. Sequenced sample: blood. The J gene is TRBJ2-7, the V gene TRBV7-8; D is unresolved. The CDR3 DNA reads as TGTGCCAGCAGCGGCGAGGCCTCCTACGAGCAGTACTTC. Amino acids: CASSGEASYEQYF. Full variable domain (rest looked up from reference TRBV7-8 and TRBJ2-7): GAGVSQSPRYKVAKRGQDVALRCDPISGHVSLFWYQQALGQGPEFLTYFQNEAQLDKSGLPSDRFFAERPEGSVSTLKIQRTQQEDSAVYLCASSGEASYEQYFGPGTRLTVT.